The rows below give T cell receptor beta chains drawn from one sample of a study of shared clonotypes between healthy human individuals. Clones were read by immunoSEQ multiplex PCR, and TCRdb kept only the in-frame ones, dropping some. The data hold about 1.1 million clones, with 77% observed a single time. Sequenced input: memory CD4+ T cells from PBMCs. The receptors originated from a young man in good health. Some clones in this sample may be carry-over from other donors' samples. CDR3s include the opening cysteine and the closing phenylalanine or tryptophan. A D gene is named only where the DNA matches it firmly. Some rows mark clone size as missing; the rest say once, few, many or name a class of expanded clone.

J gene,V gene,D gene,clone size,CDR3 DNA,CDR3 protein
TRBJ1-1,TRBV7-3,-,-,TGTGCCAGCAGCTTAATCGGGGGATCGGACACTGAAGCTTTCTTT,CASSLIGGSDTEAFF
TRBJ1-1,TRBV7-8,TRBD1,-,TGTGCCAGCAGCTTACGGGGTCTGGTCCTCTCGACAGGGCAGTCCACTGAAGCTTTCTTT,CASSLRGLVLSTGQSTEAFF
TRBJ2-7,TRBV11-3,-,-,TGTGCCAGCAGCTTAGATCCCACAGGCACTCCAGTGGGGGGAAGGGACTTC,CASSLDPTGTPVGGRDF
TRBJ2-7,TRBV9,TRBD2,-,TGTGCCAGCAGATCCGGGACTAGCGGGATTTCCTACGAGCAGTACTTC,CASRSGTSGISYEQYF
TRBJ1-2,TRBV6-1,-,-,TGTGCCAGCAGTGAAAATGAGGGAACCTATGGCTACACCTTC,CASSENEGTYGYTF
TRBJ1-1,TRBV19,-,few,TGTGCCAGTAGTCTGGGACGCCCCCGGTCGAACACTGAAGCTTTCTTT,CASSLGRPRSNTEAFF
TRBJ2-7,TRBV2,TRBD2,-,TGTGCCAGCATGGGGGGACTAGCGGCAAACGAGCAGTACTTC,CASMGGLAANEQYF
TRBJ2-7,TRBV28,TRBD2,-,TGTGCCAGCAATCCAACTTTCGACCCGGGACTAGCTTTTTCCTACGAGCAGTACTTC,CASNPTFDPGLAFSYEQYF
TRBJ2-7,TRBV28,-,-,TGTGCCAGCAGTTTATACTCCCGGGACGAAAACGAGCAGTACTTC,CASSLYSRDENEQYF
TRBJ2-3,TRBV27,TRBD2,-,TGTGCCAGCAGTCTCTTAGCGGGAGCTACAGATACGCAGTATTTT,CASSLLAGATDTQYF
TRBJ2-3,TRBV28,-,once,TGTGCCAGCAGTGGAGAAAGCTTGGGTCAGGGACACGGGGGAACAGGGCAGTATTTT,CASSGESLGQGHGGTGQYF
TRBJ1-5,TRBV28,-,-,TGTGCCAGCAGTACTCGCGGGGCCTTCAATCAGCCCCAGCATTTT,CASSTRGAFNQPQHF
TRBJ2-1,TRBV18,TRBD1,-,TGTGCCAGCTCACGTTCCCCCACAGGGGTTGGTGAGCAGTTCTTC,CASSRSPTGVGEQFF
TRBJ1-1,TRBV14,-,-,TGTGCCAGCACCTTCGGCCCGGCCACTGAAGCTTTCTTT,CASTFGPATEAFF
TRBJ2-7,TRBV5-1,-,-,TGCGCCAGCAGCTTGCCCGCCGACGAGCAGTACTTC,CASSLPADEQYF
TRBJ1-4,TRBV28,TRBD1,-,TGTGCCAGCAGAACAGGGGGCGATGAAAAACTGTTTTTT,CASRTGGDEKLFF
TRBJ1-1,TRBV28,TRBD1,-,TGTGCCAGCAGTTTATTTTATGGACAGGGGGCGCGGACTGAAGCTTTCTTT,CASSLFYGQGARTEAFF
TRBJ2-3,TRBV7-3,-,-,TGTGCCAGCAGCTTAGCCCAGTGGGCGCAGTATTTT,CASSLAQWAQYF
TRBJ2-5,TRBV10-3,-,-,TGTGCCATCAGTGAGTCTCTTAGGCAGGGAGAGACCCAGTACTTC,CAISESLRQGETQYF
TRBJ1-4,TRBV27,TRBD1,-,TGTGCCAGCAGGAGGACAGGGTATAATGAAAAACTGTTTTTT,CASRRTGYNEKLFF
TRBJ2-1,TRBV18,-,-,TGTGCCAGCTCACCTCTACCCTTCGACAGCTCCTACAATGAGCAGTTCTTC,CASSPLPFDSSYNEQFF
TRBJ2-7,TRBV5-4,TRBD2,-,TGTGCCAGCAGCTCCGGGACTAGCGGACACTACGAGCAGTACTTC,CASSSGTSGHYEQYF
TRBJ2-1,TRBV5-4,-,-,TGTGCCAGCCGCCTTCCAGGGACGGGAAATGAGCAGTTCTTC,CASRLPGTGNEQFF
TRBJ2-1,TRBV20-1,-,-,TGCAGTACCCAGGGTCGCAATGAGCAGTTCTTC,CSTQGRNEQFF
TRBJ1-1,TRBV5-5,-,-,TGTGCCAGCAGCTTGCGGTTACACCCCGGAGCCGCGAACACTGAAGCTTTCTTT,CASSLRLHPGAANTEAFF
TRBJ1-3,TRBV5-4,-,-,TGTGCCAGCAGCTTTACAGGGAGTGGAAACACCATATATTTT,CASSFTGSGNTIYF
TRBJ2-1,TRBV29-1,TRBD2,-,TGCAGCGCCGATAGCGGGTTTGGGCACAATGAGCAGTTCTTC,CSADSGFGHNEQFF
TRBJ2-6,TRBV5-4,-,-,TGTGCCAGCAGCCGGGGGCCAGGGGCCAACGTCCTGACTTTC,CASSRGPGANVLTF
TRBJ1-1,TRBV16,-,many,TGTGCCAGCAGCCAATCCCCCTCCATGAACACTGAAGCTTTCTTT,CASSQSPSMNTEAFF
TRBJ1-2,TRBV11-2,-,-,TGTGCCAGCAGTCCAAGCCCGCCGGGTGGCTACACCTTC,CASSPSPPGGYTF
TRBJ2-3,TRBV19,TRBD1,-,TGTGCCAGTACCCAGGGGGGGACAGGGGGCAAAGATACGCAGTATTTT,CASTQGGTGGKDTQYF
TRBJ2-6,TRBV30,-,few,TGTGCCTGGAGCGGGGGTTCTGGGGCCAACGTCCTGACTTTC,CAWSGGSGANVLTF
TRBJ1-3,TRBV7-6,-,-,TGTGCCAGCAGCCTAAGAGGGAACTCTGGAAACACCATATATTTT,CASSLRGNSGNTIYF
TRBJ2-1,TRBV5-6,-,-,TGTGCCAGCAGCTTTATGGGGTACACCTACAATGAGCAGTTCTTC,CASSFMGYTYNEQFF
TRBJ2-3,TRBV29-1,TRBD2,-,TGCAGCGTCCACATAGCGGGAGGTAGCACAGATACGCAGTATTTT,CSVHIAGGSTDTQYF
TRBJ2-7,TRBV28,TRBD1,-,TGTGCCAGCAGAACCGGGACAGGGTACGAGCAGTACTTC,CASRTGTGYEQYF
TRBJ2-3,TRBV11-3,-,-,TGTGCCAGCAGCTTGAGGGGGAAACAAGATACGCAGTATTTT,CASSLRGKQDTQYF
TRBJ2-3,TRBV4-3,TRBD1,once,TGCGCCAGCAGCCAAGGGGGTGGGACCGGGACAGGGGAATCGACAGATACGCAGTATTTT,CASSQGGGTGTGESTDTQYF
TRBJ2-7,TRBV10-2,-,many,TGCGCCAGCAGTGACCCGGGGGCCTACGAGCAGTACTTC,CASSDPGAYEQYF
TRBJ2-5,TRBV2,-,-,TGTGCCAGCAGTCCTATGAGTGGGGAGACCCAGTACTTC,CASSPMSGETQYF
TRBJ2-3,TRBV2,TRBD2,-,TGTGCCAGCAGTGAACTAGCGGGAGGGTATTTT,CASSELAGGYF
TRBJ2-1,TRBV28,-,once,TGTGCCAGCCCGGATTTTGTCTACAATGAGCAGTTCTTC,CASPDFVYNEQFF
TRBJ2-2,TRBV5-1,TRBD2,-,TGCGCCAGCAGTTCGGGACTAGCGGGAGCACGGGCCGGGGAGCTGTTTTTT,CASSSGLAGARAGELFF
TRBJ2-1,TRBV4-1,-,-,TGCGCCAGCAGCCAAGCGGAAGCGGGTAAGCAGTTCTTC,CASSQAEAGKQFF
TRBJ1-1,TRBV11-2,-,-,TGTGCCAGCAGCGCGAACACTGAAGCTTTCTTT,CASSANTEAFF
TRBJ1-1,TRBV19,TRBD1,many,TGTGCCAGTAGTAGGGGACAGGGGGCTGTTAGCACTGAAGCTTTCTTT,CASSRGQGAVSTEAFF
TRBJ1-2,TRBV19,-,-,TGTGCCAGCGCCGGCGGAGAAATTCTTATCTATGGCTACACCTTC,CASAGGEILIYGYTF
TRBJ2-3,TRBV28,TRBD2,-,TGTGCCAGCTCATGGGCGGGAGGGAGCACAGATACGCAGTATTTT,CASSWAGGSTDTQYF
TRBJ2-5,TRBV5-8,TRBD1,-,TGTGCCAGCAGCTTAACAGGGGAAGTAGAGACCCAGTACTTC,CASSLTGEVETQYF
TRBJ1-5,TRBV2,-,-,TGTGCCAGCAGTGACGAGGGCACAAGCAATCAGCCCCAGCATTTT,CASSDEGTSNQPQHF
TRBJ2-5,TRBV28,TRBD2,-,TGTGCCAGCAGTGGGACTAGCGGAGGCCAAGAGACCCAGTACTTC,CASSGTSGGQETQYF
TRBJ2-1,TRBV5-1,TRBD1,-,TGCGCCAGCAGCGGGGGCACAGGGGGCAATCCCAATGAGCAGTTCTTC,CASSGGTGGNPNEQFF
TRBJ1-1,TRBV11-3,-,-,TGTGCCAGCAGCAAAGACCGGGACACCGGCTACACTGAAGCTTTCTTT,CASSKDRDTGYTEAFF
TRBJ2-3,TRBV7-9,-,-,TGTGCCAGCAGCTTAGAGTGGAGTGGAGATACGCAGTATTTT,CASSLEWSGDTQYF
TRBJ1-1,TRBV6-1,-,-,TGTGCCAGCAGCGGACAGTCAATGAACACTGAAGCTTTCTTT,CASSGQSMNTEAFF
TRBJ1-2,TRBV6-5,-,-,TGTGCCAGCAGTTACGTTGACGGAAGGTACTATGGCTACACCTTC,CASSYVDGRYYGYTF
TRBJ1-1,TRBV5-6,-,many,TGTGCCAGCAGCTTGGAATGGGCCGGGACTGAAGCTTTCTTT,CASSLEWAGTEAFF
TRBJ2-7,TRBV5-1,TRBD2,-,TGCGCCAGCCGGGTCGGACTAGCGGGAGTCTACGAGCAGTACTTC,CASRVGLAGVYEQYF
TRBJ2-1,TRBV18,-,-,TGTGCCAGCTCACCTCCTGAATACAATGAGCAGTTCTTC,CASSPPEYNEQFF
TRBJ1-4,TRBV25-1,-,-,TGTGCCGCCGGAGCCCGAACTACAACTAATGAAAAACTGTTTTTT,CAAGARTTTNEKLFF